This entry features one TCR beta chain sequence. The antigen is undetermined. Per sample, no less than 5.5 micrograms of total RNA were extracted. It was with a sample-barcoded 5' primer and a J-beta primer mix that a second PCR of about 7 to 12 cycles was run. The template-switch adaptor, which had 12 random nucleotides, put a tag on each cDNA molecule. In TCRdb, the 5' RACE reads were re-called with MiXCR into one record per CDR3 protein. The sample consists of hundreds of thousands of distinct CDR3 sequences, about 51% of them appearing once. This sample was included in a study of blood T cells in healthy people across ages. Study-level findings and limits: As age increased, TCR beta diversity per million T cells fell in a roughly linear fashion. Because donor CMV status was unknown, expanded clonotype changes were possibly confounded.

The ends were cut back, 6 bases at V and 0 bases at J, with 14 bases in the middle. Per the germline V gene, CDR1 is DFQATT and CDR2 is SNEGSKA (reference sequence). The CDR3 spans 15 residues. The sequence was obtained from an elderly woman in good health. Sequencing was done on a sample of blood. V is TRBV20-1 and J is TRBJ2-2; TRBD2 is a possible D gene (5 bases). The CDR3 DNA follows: TGCAGTGCCCAGAGGGCACAGACGAACACCGGGGAGCTGTTTTTT. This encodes CSAQRAQTNTGELFF.